This paragraph covers one T cell receptor beta chain sequence. Its antigen is not known. The source of the sample is a study of T cell responses to AZD1222 COVID-19 vaccine. Findings and caveats of the study: In a largely white British group with more females than males, clonal diversity was possibly underestimated.

Repertoires were generated with immunoSEQ multiplex PCR, while TCRdb's copy carries only in-frame clones and drops some. The sample shows about 120,000 clones, approximately 92% of them seen only once. CDR1 and CDR2 from the germline V gene are SGHTA and FQGNSA. CDR3 size: 16 residues. Trimming took 5 bases from V and 6 from J; bases not matched to a gene: 13. V gene TRBV7-2 combines with J gene TRBJ1-5; TRBD1 matches 7 bases. This specimen consisted of peripheral blood, obtained on day 0 of AZD1222 vaccination. The clonotype originates from an adult in good health. Here the CDR3 reads CASSKWGQGVPQPQHF. The CDR3 DNA reads TGTGCCAGCAGCAAGTGGGGGCAGGGGGTACCTCAGCCCCAGCATTTT.